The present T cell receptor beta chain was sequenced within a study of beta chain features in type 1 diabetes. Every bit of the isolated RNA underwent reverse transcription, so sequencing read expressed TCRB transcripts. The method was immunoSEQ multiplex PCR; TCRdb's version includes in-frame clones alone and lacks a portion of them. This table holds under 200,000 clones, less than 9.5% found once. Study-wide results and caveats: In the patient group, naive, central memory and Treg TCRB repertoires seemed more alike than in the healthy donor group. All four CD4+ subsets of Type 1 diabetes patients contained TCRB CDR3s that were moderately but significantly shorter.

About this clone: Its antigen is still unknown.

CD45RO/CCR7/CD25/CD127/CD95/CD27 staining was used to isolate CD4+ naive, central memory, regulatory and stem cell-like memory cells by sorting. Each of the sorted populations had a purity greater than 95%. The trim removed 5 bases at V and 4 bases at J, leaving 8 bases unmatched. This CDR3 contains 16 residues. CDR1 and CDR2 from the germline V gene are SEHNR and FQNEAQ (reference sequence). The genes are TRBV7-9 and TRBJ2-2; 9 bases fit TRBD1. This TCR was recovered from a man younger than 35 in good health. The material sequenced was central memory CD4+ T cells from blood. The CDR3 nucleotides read TGTGCCAGCAGCCCCAGGGGACAGGGTGGCACCGGGGAGCTGTTTTTT. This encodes CASSPRGQGGTGELFF.